The 9 T cell receptor beta chains below were found in one sample sequenced in a study of blood T cell repertoires in COVID-19. Produced via immunoSEQ multiplex PCR; TCRdb's table is partial and in-frame only. The sample holds over 200,000 clones; just under 90% are singletons and the top ten take less than 3.5%. The specimen sequenced was peripheral blood. The receptors shown here come from a man in his thirties or forties with COVID-19, enrolled during active disease.

The chain joins TRBV6-5 to TRBJ2-1, with 14 bases lining up with TRBD2. The CDR3 covers 15 residues. Germline CDR1 MNHEY, CDR2 SVGAGI. The junction had 6 bases not matched to a gene; V was cut back by 6 bases and J by 8 bases. Here the CDR3 reads CASRGLAGGSDEQFF. In DNA form, the CDR3 reads TGTGCCAGCAGAGGACTAGCGGGGGGTTCGGATGAGCAGTTCTTC.

The rearrangement links TRBV19 to TRBJ2-5; 11 bases align to TRBD1. In germline, CDR1 is LNHDA, CDR2 SQIVND (reference sequence). V was clipped by 0 bases and J by 3 bases; unmatched bases: 9. This CDR3 has 18 amino acids. The CDR3 loop is CASSIDLYRDRGKETQYF. The CDR3, as DNA: TGTGCCAGTAGTATAGATCTCTACAGGGACAGGGGGAAAGAGACCCAGTACTTC.

This chain uses TRBV6-1 with TRBJ2-1; the match to TRBD1 covers 7 bases. This CDR3 is 15 amino acids long. The germline V gene encodes CDR1 MNHNS and CDR2 SASEGT. Germline trimming cut 3 bases from V and 7 bases from J; bases unmatched to any gene: 9. CDR3 loop: CASSDRQQGINEQFF. The CDR3 DNA follows: TGTGCCAGCAGTGACCGCCAACAGGGGATAAATGAGCAGTTCTTC.

The CDR3, as DNA: TGTGCCAGCAGTTTTGCCCCCGGGACAGGCTACGAGCAGTACTTC. This translates into CASSFAPGTGYEQYF. V usage is TRBV28 and J usage is TRBJ2-7; 8 positions agree with TRBD1. The CDR3 has 15 amino acids. V shed 3 bases and J 3 bases; nucleotides not matched to a gene: 7. CDR1 and CDR2 from the germline V gene are MDHEN and SYDVKM.

The rearrangement uses TRBV15 and TRBJ1-6; TRBD1 matches 9 bases. CDR1 is LNHNV and CDR2 is YYDKDF in the germline V gene (reference sequence). The V and J ends lost 3 bases and 8 bases, in that order; junction bases with no gene match: 5. CDR3 length: 15 amino acids. This CDR3 reads CATSRGQGGDSPLHF. In nucleotides, the CDR3 is TGTGCCACCAGCAGGGGACAGGGTGGGGATTCACCCCTCCACTTT.

The rearrangement links TRBV5-1 to TRBJ1-2, with D perhaps matching TRBD1 (6 bases). This CDR3 has 15 amino acids. Germline CDR1 and CDR2: SGHRS and YFSETQ. The germline V and J ends were trimmed by 4 bases and 1 base, with 14 bases remaining between them. CDR3 coding DNA: TGCGCCAGCAGCCGCCCTACGGACAGTAACTATGGCTACACCTTC. Translating it yields CASSRPTDSNYGYTF.

The chain has TRBV4-3 and TRBJ2-5; 12 positions match TRBD2. There are 21 residues in the CDR3. Germline V gene data show CDR1 as LGHNA and CDR2 as YSLEER. V was clipped by 0 bases and J by 5 bases; unmatched bases: 19. The CDR3 nucleotides read TGCGCCAGCAGCCAAGAGTACTCGGCTGGGCTAGCGGGGGGGTCTCGTGAGACCCAGTACTTC. Its translation: CASSQEYSAGLAGGSRETQYF.

This chain links TRBV27 with TRBJ2-1; 8 positions agree with TRBD2. J was trimmed by 5 bases and V by 5 bases; bases with no gene match: 8. Per the germline V gene, CDR1 is MNHEY and CDR2 is SMNVEV (reference sequence). This CDR3 has 15 amino acids. The CDR3 DNA reads as TGTGCCAGCAGTCTCGGAGCGGGAGTCCACAATGAGCAGTTCTTC. Its translation is CASSLGAGVHNEQFF.

The V gene is TRBV11-3, the J gene TRBJ1-1; D not certain. In germline, CDR1 is SGHNT, CDR2 YENEEA. There are 13 residues in the CDR3. Trimming shortened V by 3 bases and J by 5 bases, and 10 bases separated the two germline ends. CDR3 amino acids: CASSLRVETEAFF. DNA for the CDR3: TGTGCCAGCAGCTTGAGGGTGGAGACTGAAGCTTTCTTT.